Each of the 4 T cell receptor beta chains below was sequenced from the same sample in a study of shared clonotypes between healthy human individuals. This table comes from immunoSEQ multiplex PCR, and its TCRdb copy is limited to in-frame clones, with some not included. The top ten hold about 0.13% of the sample, which has about 2 million clones, 85% to 95% seen once. Sequencing was performed on naive CD4+ T cells sorted from blood. Regarding subset: CD45RA+ positively selected. Receptor source: a man in his late teens or twenties in good health.

The V call is TRBV7-9, the J call TRBJ1-1; no clear D gene. The CDR3 consists of 14 residues. Germline loops: CDR1 SEHNR, CDR2 FQNEAQ (reference sequence). V was cut by 3 bases and J by 2 bases, with 10 bases left in between. As DNA, the CDR3 is TGTGCCAGCAGCTTCTCTCTGACTAACACTGAAGCTTTCTTT. Translating it yields CASSFSLTNTEAFF. The entire variable domain, with the rest obtained from reference TRBV7-9 and TRBJ1-1, is as follows: DTGVSQNPRHKITKRGQNVTFRCDPISEHNRLYWYRQTLGQGPEFLTYFQNEAQLEKSRLLSDRFSAERPKGSFSTLEIQRTEQGDSAMYLCASSFSLTNTEAFFGQGTRLTVV.

The rearrangement joins TRBV6-5 to TRBJ2-1, with unresolved D. CDR1 is MNHEY, CDR2 SVGAGI, per germline. V dropped 4 bases and J dropped 0 bases, with 13 bases sitting between them. The CDR3 contains 16 residues. CDR3 residues: CASSLEGPSSYNEQFF. The CDR3 region has the DNA TGTGCCAGCAGTTTGGAAGGGCCGAGCTCCTACAATGAGCAGTTCTTC.

The rearrangement links TRBV5-4 to TRBJ1-6; D not resolved. Germline assignment: CDR1 SGHNT and CDR2 YYREEE (reference sequence). Trimming shortened V by 1 base and J by 5 bases, and 7 bases separated the two germline ends. The CDR3 covers 14 residues. CDR3 DNA sequence: TGTGCCAGCAGCTTGCCCGGAAATAATTCACCCCTCCACTTT. Translation gives CASSLPGNNSPLHF.

The chain joins TRBV4-1 to TRBJ1-3; D remains unclear. There are 16 residues in the CDR3. Looked up from germline, CDR1 is MGHRA and CDR2 is YSYEKL. V was shortened by 1 base and J by 4 bases, with 14 bases between the two germline ends. CDR3 loop: CASSQAPAGEGNTIYF. The DNA for the CDR3 is TGCGCCAGCAGCCAAGCGCCGGCTGGGGAGGGAAACACCATATATTTT.